This is a list of T cell receptor beta chains from one sample in a study of blood T cells in healthy people across ages. TCRdb re-derived calls from the 5' RACE reads in MiXCR, one entry per CDR3 protein. The data show more than 900,000 distinct CDR3 sequences, 20% to 25% seen once. The data also belong to a second study, concerning T cells of mothers and their children.

The source material was blood. Every receptor here comes from a girl aged 2-9 years in good health. Both conserved end residues are part of each CDR3. Each record gives: J gene, V gene, clone size, D gene, CDR3 DNA, CDR3 protein. The D gene is left open where the match is weak. Expanded clones are given a class, and other clones once, few, many or no size at all.

j_gene: TRBJ1-5; v_gene: TRBV27; abundance: many; d_gene: TRBD1; CDR3nt: TGTGCCAGCAGTTTGACAGGGTTAAATCAGCCCCAGCATTTT; CDR3aa: CASSLTGLNQPQHF
j_gene: TRBJ1-5; v_gene: TRBV10-3; abundance: few; d_gene: TRBD1; CDR3nt: TGTGCCTCGGGACAGGGGATTCGTCAGCCCCAGCATTTT; CDR3aa: CASGQGIRQPQHF
j_gene: TRBJ2-1; v_gene: TRBV28; abundance: .; d_gene: .; CDR3nt: TGTGCCAGCAGTTTATCAGGGACGCAAAGTGAGCAGTTCTTC; CDR3aa: CASSLSGTQSEQFF
j_gene: TRBJ2-5; v_gene: TRBV20-1; abundance: .; d_gene: .; CDR3nt: TGCAGTGGATCCGACCAAGAGACCCAGTACTTC; CDR3aa: CSGSDQETQYF
j_gene: TRBJ1-4; v_gene: TRBV29-1; abundance: .; d_gene: .; CDR3nt: TGCAGCGTTGTAGGTATCCAAGAAAAACTGTTTTTT; CDR3aa: CSVVGIQEKLFF
j_gene: TRBJ2-5; v_gene: TRBV5-1; abundance: few; d_gene: .; CDR3nt: TGCGCCAGCAGCTTGACACAGTACCAAGAGACCCAGTACTTC; CDR3aa: CASSLTQYQETQYF
j_gene: TRBJ2-7; v_gene: TRBV27; abundance: .; d_gene: .; CDR3nt: TGTGCCAGCAGTTTCACTGGAGAATTGGGCTCCTACGAGCAGTACTTC; CDR3aa: CASSFTGELGSYEQYF
j_gene: TRBJ2-1; v_gene: TRBV7-6; abundance: few; d_gene: TRBD2; CDR3nt: TGTGCCAGCAGCCCCGGGACTAGGTCCTACAATGAGCAGTTCTTC; CDR3aa: CASSPGTRSYNEQFF
j_gene: TRBJ2-6; v_gene: TRBV20-1; abundance: few; d_gene: .; CDR3nt: TGCAGTGCTAGATCTAAGAGGGGAACTGGGGCCAACGTCCTGACTTTC; CDR3aa: CSARSKRGTGANVLTF
j_gene: TRBJ2-1; v_gene: TRBV29-1; abundance: once; d_gene: .; CDR3nt: TGCAGCGCCCGGGGAGGAACCGACTACAATGAGCAGTTCTTC; CDR3aa: CSARGGTDYNEQFF
j_gene: TRBJ2-5; v_gene: TRBV7-2; abundance: .; d_gene: TRBD1; CDR3nt: TGTGCCAGCAGCTTTATCTTACGGGACAGCCAAGAAGAGACCCAGTACTTC; CDR3aa: CASSFILRDSQEETQYF
j_gene: TRBJ1-4; v_gene: TRBV7-2; abundance: .; d_gene: TRBD1; CDR3nt: TGTGCCAGCAGCTTGGCGCAGGGGGCGGAAGAAAAACTGTTTTTT; CDR3aa: CASSLAQGAEEKLFF
j_gene: TRBJ2-3; v_gene: TRBV19; abundance: .; d_gene: TRBD2; CDR3nt: TGTGCCAGTAGTATGGGGACTAGCGGGGGGGCCAGCACAGATACGCAGTATTTT; CDR3aa: CASSMGTSGGASTDTQYF
j_gene: TRBJ2-7; v_gene: TRBV11-3; abundance: .; d_gene: .; CDR3nt: TGTGCCAGCAGCCCACCTCTCTCCGGGGACGAGCAGTACTTC; CDR3aa: CASSPPLSGDEQYF
j_gene: TRBJ2-1; v_gene: TRBV6-4; abundance: once; d_gene: .; CDR3nt: TGTGCCAGCAGAAAACAGAGCTCCTACAATGAGCAGTTCTTC; CDR3aa: CASRKQSSYNEQFF
j_gene: TRBJ2-2; v_gene: TRBV20-1; abundance: .; d_gene: .; CDR3nt: TGCAGTGCTAGAGATTCAGGGGAGGGCCTGACCGGGGAGCTGTTTTTT; CDR3aa: CSARDSGEGLTGELFF
j_gene: TRBJ2-1; v_gene: TRBV25-1; abundance: few; d_gene: TRBD2; CDR3nt: TGTGCCAGCAGTGAACTAGCGGGAGGGCCGGAGAATGAGCAGTTCTTC; CDR3aa: CASSELAGGPENEQFF
j_gene: TRBJ2-1; v_gene: TRBV5-1; abundance: few; d_gene: .; CDR3nt: TGCGCCAGCAGCTTGGCCGAAGTCGATGAGCAGTTCTTC; CDR3aa: CASSLAEVDEQFF
j_gene: TRBJ1-1; v_gene: TRBV21-1; abundance: .; d_gene: .; CDR3nt: TGTGCCAGCAGCAGGGGACAGGAGGAGGTTGTCACTGAAGCTTTCTTT; CDR3aa: CASSRGQEEVVTEAFF
j_gene: TRBJ2-5; v_gene: TRBV7-7; abundance: .; d_gene: .; CDR3nt: TGTGCTAGCAGCTTAGACCAGGCGCGGGAGACCCAGTACTTC; CDR3aa: CASSLDQARETQYF
j_gene: TRBJ1-1; v_gene: TRBV12-3/TRBV12-4; abundance: .; d_gene: .; CDR3nt: TGTGCCAGCAGTCCTTACAGGGAGACGAACACTGAAGCTTTCTTT; CDR3aa: CASSPYRETNTEAFF
j_gene: TRBJ2-2; v_gene: TRBV29-1; abundance: .; d_gene: .; CDR3nt: TGCAGCGGGGAACAGGCGAACACCGGGGAGCTGTTTTTT; CDR3aa: CSGEQANTGELFF
j_gene: TRBJ2-5; v_gene: TRBV13; abundance: .; d_gene: .; CDR3nt: TGTGCCAGCAGCTTAAGGCTAGCGAGGTACCAAGAGACCCAGTACTTC; CDR3aa: CASSLRLARYQETQYF
j_gene: TRBJ1-1; v_gene: TRBV18; abundance: few; d_gene: .; CDR3nt: TGTGCCAGCTCATTATCGTGGGTTGCTGAAGCTTTCTTT; CDR3aa: CASSLSWVAEAFF
j_gene: TRBJ2-7; v_gene: TRBV4-2; abundance: few; d_gene: .; CDR3nt: TGTGCCAGCAGCCAAGATCGGGGGCACCCCGACGAGCAGTACTTC; CDR3aa: CASSQDRGHPDEQYF
j_gene: TRBJ1-2; v_gene: TRBV29-1; abundance: .; d_gene: TRBD1; CDR3nt: TGCAGCGTTGAAGAAGGACAGGCCCTCTATGGCTACACCTTC; CDR3aa: CSVEEGQALYGYTF
j_gene: TRBJ1-1; v_gene: TRBV7-9; abundance: few; d_gene: .; CDR3nt: TGTGCCAGCAGCTTAGTAGGGCGGCAGGGGACCACTGAAGCTTTCTTT; CDR3aa: CASSLVGRQGTTEAFF
j_gene: TRBJ1-1; v_gene: TRBV4-1; abundance: .; d_gene: .; CDR3nt: TGCGCCAGCAGCCACCAGACAGTGAACACTGAAGCTTTCTTT; CDR3aa: CASSHQTVNTEAFF
j_gene: TRBJ2-5; v_gene: TRBV20-1; abundance: .; d_gene: .; CDR3nt: TGCAGTGCACCCCGCAGTGGGGAGACCCAGTACTTC; CDR3aa: CSAPRSGETQYF
j_gene: TRBJ2-6; v_gene: TRBV3-1; abundance: .; d_gene: .; CDR3nt: TGTGCCAGCAGCCAAGAAGGACCTGGGGCCAACGTCCTGACTTTC; CDR3aa: CASSQEGPGANVLTF
j_gene: TRBJ2-7; v_gene: TRBV3-1; abundance: few; d_gene: .; CDR3nt: TGTGCCAGCAGCCAAGTTGACAGTCCCTACGAGCAGTACTTC; CDR3aa: CASSQVDSPYEQYF
j_gene: TRBJ2-1; v_gene: TRBV2; abundance: .; d_gene: .; CDR3nt: TGTGCCTTACGGCTCGGTAACTACAATGAGCAGTTCTTC; CDR3aa: CALRLGNYNEQFF
j_gene: TRBJ2-7; v_gene: TRBV12-3/TRBV12-4; abundance: .; d_gene: .; CDR3nt: TGTGCCAACAGTCTGGGGACCTCCTACGAGCAGTACTTC; CDR3aa: CANSLGTSYEQYF
j_gene: TRBJ2-6; v_gene: TRBV28; abundance: few; d_gene: .; CDR3nt: TGTGCCAGCAGTTTGGCGGGGGCCTCTGGGGCCAACGTCCTGACTTTC; CDR3aa: CASSLAGASGANVLTF
j_gene: TRBJ2-7; v_gene: TRBV4-1; abundance: .; d_gene: .; CDR3nt: TGCGCCAGCAGCCAAGATTCCCGGGAGCAGTACTTC; CDR3aa: CASSQDSREQYF
j_gene: TRBJ1-4; v_gene: TRBV11-2; abundance: few; d_gene: .; CDR3nt: TGTGCCAGCAGCTTCGGAGGGGATAGAGAAAAACTGTTTTTT; CDR3aa: CASSFGGDREKLFF
j_gene: TRBJ2-1; v_gene: TRBV27; abundance: .; d_gene: TRBD1; CDR3nt: TGTGCCAGCAGTTTTTTCCCGTTGAGGGGGCCCGACAATGAGCAGTTCTTC; CDR3aa: CASSFFPLRGPDNEQFF
j_gene: TRBJ1-1; v_gene: TRBV29-1; abundance: .; d_gene: .; CDR3nt: TGCAGCGTTGTTTACAGGCAGGGGTTAACTGAAGCTTTCTTT; CDR3aa: CSVVYRQGLTEAFF
j_gene: TRBJ2-7; v_gene: TRBV27; abundance: many; d_gene: .; CDR3nt: TGTGCCAGCGGGGGGGCCTCCTACGAGCAGTACTTC; CDR3aa: CASGGASYEQYF
j_gene: TRBJ2-5; v_gene: TRBV7-9; abundance: .; d_gene: .; CDR3nt: TGTGCCAGCAGCTCCCGACTCTCCGGACAAGAGACCCAGTACTTC; CDR3aa: CASSSRLSGQETQYF
j_gene: TRBJ2-3; v_gene: TRBV29-1; abundance: .; d_gene: TRBD2; CDR3nt: TGCAGCGTTAGGACTAGCGGCACAGATACGCAGTATTTT; CDR3aa: CSVRTSGTDTQYF
j_gene: TRBJ1-2; v_gene: TRBV29-1; abundance: .; d_gene: TRBD1; CDR3nt: TGCAGCGCAGAGGACAGGGAATCCCCCGATGGCTACACCTTC; CDR3aa: CSAEDRESPDGYTF
j_gene: TRBJ1-1; v_gene: TRBV20-1; abundance: few; d_gene: .; CDR3nt: TGCAGTGCTAGCGCTCCGGGTACGACTGAAGCTTTCTTT; CDR3aa: CSASAPGTTEAFF
j_gene: TRBJ2-1; v_gene: TRBV29-1; abundance: few; d_gene: TRBD2; CDR3nt: TGCAGCGTTGAGGGGACTAGCGGGAGGCATGAGCAGTTCTTC; CDR3aa: CSVEGTSGRHEQFF
j_gene: TRBJ1-3; v_gene: TRBV11-2; abundance: once; d_gene: .; CDR3nt: TGTGCCAGCAGCCCGGGACATAATCAGGGTCTTGGCGGAAACACCATATATTTT; CDR3aa: CASSPGHNQGLGGNTIYF
j_gene: TRBJ1-6; v_gene: TRBV7-2; abundance: once; d_gene: TRBD1; CDR3nt: TGTGCCAGCAGCTTAGGAGGGACAGCGAAGTCACCCCTCCACTTT; CDR3aa: CASSLGGTAKSPLHF